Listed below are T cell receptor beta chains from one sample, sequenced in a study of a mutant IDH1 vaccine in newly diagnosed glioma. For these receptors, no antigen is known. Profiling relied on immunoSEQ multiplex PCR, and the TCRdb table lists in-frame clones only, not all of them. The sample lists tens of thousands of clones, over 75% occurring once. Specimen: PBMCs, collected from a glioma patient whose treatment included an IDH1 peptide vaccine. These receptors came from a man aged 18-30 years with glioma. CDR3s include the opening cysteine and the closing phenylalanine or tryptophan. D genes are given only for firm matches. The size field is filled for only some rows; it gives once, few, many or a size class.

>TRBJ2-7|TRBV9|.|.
TGTGCCAGCAGCGTTAGAGGGGACGCCACCTCCTACGAGCAGTACTTC
CASSVRGDATSYEQYF
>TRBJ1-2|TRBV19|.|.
TGTGCCAGTAGTATAGTCGAGGGCTATGGCTACACCTTC
CASSIVEGYGYTF
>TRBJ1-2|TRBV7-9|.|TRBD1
TGTGCCAGCAGCTTACGAGGGACAGCGGGTCGGGGGAGCTACACCTTC
CASSLRGTAGRGSYTF
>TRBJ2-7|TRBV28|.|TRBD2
TGTGCCAGCAGTTTAAGGGGCGCGGGAGACGGCGAGCAGTACTTC
CASSLRGAGDGEQYF
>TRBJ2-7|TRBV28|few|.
TGTGCCAGCAGCATAGGGAAGGTTCTCTACGAGCAGTACTTC
CASSIGKVLYEQYF
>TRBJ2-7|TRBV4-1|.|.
TGCGCCAGCAGCCAGGGGAGGCCGTCTTCCTACGAGCAGTACTTC
CASSQGRPSSYEQYF
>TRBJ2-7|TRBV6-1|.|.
TGTGCCAGCAGTGCACTCAGGGGGGCCTCTGTGTACGAGCAGTACTTC
CASSALRGASVYEQYF
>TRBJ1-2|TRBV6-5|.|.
TGTGCCAGCAGTTACGGGCAGCACCTAAACTATGGCTACACCTTC
CASSYGQHLNYGYTF
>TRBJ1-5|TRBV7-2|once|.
TGTGCCAGCAGCTTAGGACCCGAAAGGCGGCCCCAGCATTTT
CASSLGPERRPQHF
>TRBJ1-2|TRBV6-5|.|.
TGTGCCAGCAGTTACTCAGGGGGGGTACGGGGCTACACCTTC
CASSYSGGVRGYTF
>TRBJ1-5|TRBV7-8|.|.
TGTGCCAGCAGCTTAGGCGCCAGAGGGTCCAATGGGAATCAGCCCCAGCATTTT
CASSLGARGSNGNQPQHF
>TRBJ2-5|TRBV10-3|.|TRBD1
TGTGCCACTAGAGGACAGGGGTACCAAGAGACCCAGTACTTC
CATRGQGYQETQYF
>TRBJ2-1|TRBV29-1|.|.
TGCAGCGTTGAGTTGTACAGGGAAAATGAGCAGTTCTTC
CSVELYRENEQFF
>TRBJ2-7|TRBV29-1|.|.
TGCAGCGTTGTTTGTGACGGATCCTACGAGCAGTACTTC
CSVVCDGSYEQYF
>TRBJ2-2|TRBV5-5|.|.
TGTGCCAGCAGCCAAGGGAACAGGATGAACACCGGGGAGCTGTTTTTT
CASSQGNRMNTGELFF
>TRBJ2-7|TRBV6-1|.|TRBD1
TGTGCCAGCAGGCCGACAGGGGGGGTCTACGAGCAGTACTTC
CASRPTGGVYEQYF
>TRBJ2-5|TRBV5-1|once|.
TGCGCCAGCAGCTCAGGGTTCGGAGAGACCCAGTACTTC
CASSSGFGETQYF
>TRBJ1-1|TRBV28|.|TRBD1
TGTGCCAGCAGTACCCGAGACAGGGGGCCATGGAACACTGAAGCTTTCTTT
CASSTRDRGPWNTEAFF
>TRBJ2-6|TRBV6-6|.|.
TGTGCCAGCAGTTACTCGGGGGGGCTCGGGGCCAACGTCCTGACTTTC
CASSYSGGLGANVLTF
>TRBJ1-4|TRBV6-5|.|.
TGTGCCAGCAGTTACTTGGGCAGGGGATCTGGGGAAAAACTGTTTTTT
CASSYLGRGSGEKLFF
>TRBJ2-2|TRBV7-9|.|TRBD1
TGTGCCAGCAGCGATAGAGTGGGACAGGGAAACACCGGGGAGCTGTTTTTT
CASSDRVGQGNTGELFF
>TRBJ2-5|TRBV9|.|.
TGTGCCAGCACCTCGGGAAGAATTGACGTCGGAGAGACCCAGTACTTC
CASTSGRIDVGETQYF
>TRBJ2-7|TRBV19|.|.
TGTGCCAGTAGTGCTCGCAGGGGGGGATACGAGCAGTACTTC
CASSARRGGYEQYF
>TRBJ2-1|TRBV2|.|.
TGTGCCAGCATCCAACGAGGGGGGACCTCCCCCCCCAATGAGCAGTTCTTC
CASIQRGGTSPPNEQFF
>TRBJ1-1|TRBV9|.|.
TGTGCCAGCAGCGAAAATAACAAGAACACTGAAGCTTTCTTT
CASSENNKNTEAFF
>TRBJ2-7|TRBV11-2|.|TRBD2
TGTGCCAGCAGCCTAAGGACTAGCGGGACTTCCTACGAGCAGTACTTC
CASSLRTSGTSYEQYF
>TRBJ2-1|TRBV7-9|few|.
TGTGCCAGCAGCTCGTGGGAGCGGAATGAGCAGTTCTTC
CASSSWERNEQFF
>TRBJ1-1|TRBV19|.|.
TGTGCCAGTAGTAAGGGTCAGCGCTTACTCCTTGGCACTGAAGCTTTCTTT
CASSKGQRLLLGTEAFF
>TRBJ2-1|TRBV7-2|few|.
TGTGCCAGCAGCCGAACTAACTACAATGAGCAGTTCTTC
CASSRTNYNEQFF
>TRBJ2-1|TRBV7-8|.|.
TGTGCCAGCAGCGTTAGCGGCCCTTACAATGAGCAGTTCTTC
CASSVSGPYNEQFF
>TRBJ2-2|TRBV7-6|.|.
TGTGCCAGCCGGTATGATTCCGCCGGGGAGCTGTTTTTT
CASRYDSAGELFF
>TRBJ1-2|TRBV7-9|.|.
TGTGCCAGCAGCTCGGGAGACGTGGTGTATGGCTACACCTTC
CASSSGDVVYGYTF
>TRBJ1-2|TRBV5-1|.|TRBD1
TGCGCCAGCAGCCAGGGGGAGGGCTATGGCTACACCTTC
CASSQGEGYGYTF
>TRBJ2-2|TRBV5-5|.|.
TGTGCCAGCAGCTTCGGGGCGGGGACGAACACCGGGGAGCTGTTTTTT
CASSFGAGTNTGELFF
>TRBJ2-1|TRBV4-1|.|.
TGCGCCAGTGGCGCCGGAGGGGGAGGGGGGTACAATGAGCAGTTCTTC
CASGAGGGGGYNEQFF
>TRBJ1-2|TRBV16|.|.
TGTGCCAGCAGCTATCTTGGGCTCCGGGACTATGGCTACACCTTC
CASSYLGLRDYGYTF
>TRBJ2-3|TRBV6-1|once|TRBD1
TGTGCCAGCAGTCTGGACAGGGTAAGCACAGATACGCAGTATTTT
CASSLDRVSTDTQYF
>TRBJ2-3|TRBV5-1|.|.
TGCGCCAGCAGCTTGGCCTTGCTAGCTAGCACAGATACGCAGTATTTT
CASSLALLASTDTQYF
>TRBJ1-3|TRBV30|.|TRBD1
TGTGCCTGGAGGCCCGGGACAGGGGCTGGAAACACCATATATTTT
CAWRPGTGAGNTIYF
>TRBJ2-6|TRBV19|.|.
TGTGCCAGTAGTATAGTGAGGGGTCGGAGGCCCTTCTCTGGGGCCAACGTCCTGACTTTC
CASSIVRGRRPFSGANVLTF
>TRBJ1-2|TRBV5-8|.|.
TGTGCCAGCAGCTTGAGGCCCCCGTATGGCTACACCTTC
CASSLRPPYGYTF
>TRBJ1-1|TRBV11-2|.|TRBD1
TGTGCCAGCAGGGGGCCGGGACAGATGAACACTGAAGCTTTCTTT
CASRGPGQMNTEAFF
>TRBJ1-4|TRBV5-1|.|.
TGCGCCAGCAGCGCCCGTTCGGGGACACTTAATGAAAAACTGTTTTTT
CASSARSGTLNEKLFF
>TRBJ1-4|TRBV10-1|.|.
TGCGCCAGCAGTGAGTCGCGGTATTCATCAACTAATGAAAAACTGTTTTTT
CASSESRYSSTNEKLFF
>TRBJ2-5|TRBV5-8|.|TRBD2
TGTGCCAGCAGCTACGGACTAGCGGGTGGGGAGACCCAGTACTTC
CASSYGLAGGETQYF
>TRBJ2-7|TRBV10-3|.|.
TGTGCCATCAGTGAATCCGGGACAGGAAGTCGGGACGGGACTACTTTCGAGCAGTACTTC
CAISESGTGSRDGTTFEQYF
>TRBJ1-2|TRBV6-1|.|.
TGTGCCAGCACTATAGACAGACAATCCTATGGCTACACCTTC
CASTIDRQSYGYTF